What follows are 27 T cell receptor beta chains derived from one specimen sequenced in a study of tumor-infiltrating T cells and Merkel cell polyomavirus. Whole-study context: The study examined CD8+ T cells specific for the Merkel cell polyomavirus KLL epitope.

Profiling relied on immunoSEQ multiplex PCR, and the TCRdb table lists in-frame clones only, not all of them. Of 20,000 to 30,000 clones in the sample, 70% to 90% were seen once. Robust Merkel cell polyomavirus Large T antigen positivity by immunohistochemistry was seen in all patients' tumors. Sequencing used lymph node tissue. Receptors originate from a man between 50 and 59 years old with Merkel cell carcinoma.

This clone was seen just once. V and J are TRBV19 and TRBJ2-3; 16 bases are a match to TRBD2. The ends lost 10 bases at V and 4 bases at J; junction bases unmatched: 5. This CDR3 is 15 amino acids long. CDR1 and CDR2 from the germline V gene are LNHDA and SQIVND (reference sequence). The CDR3 region is CATAGTSGRADTQYF. The DNA for the CDR3 is TGTGCCACCGCCGGGACTAGCGGGAGGGCAGATACGCAGTATTTT.

There are a few counts of this clone. The chain couples TRBV9 to TRBJ1-2; D remains ambiguous. The germline gives CDR1 SGDLS, CDR2 YYNGEE. The CDR3 is 13 residues long. V lost 7 bases and J lost 9, with 19 bases in between. The CDR3 bases are TGTGCCAGCCGCCACCCACTAGAGACGCGCTACACCTTC. Amino acids: CASRHPLETRYTF.

This clone occurred a few times. The J gene is TRBJ1-1, the V gene TRBV6-5; 8 positions agree with TRBD1. The germline gives CDR1 MNHEY, CDR2 SVGAGI. The V gene end was trimmed by 5 bases and the J gene end by 6 bases; junction bases not matched to a gene: 2. This CDR3 region has 12 residues. The CDR3 loop is CASSATGAEAFF. CDR3 coding DNA: TGTGCCAGCAGTGCGACAGGGGCTGAAGCTTTCTTT.

The V gene is TRBV30, the J gene TRBJ1-2, with D possibly TRBD1 on 5 matching bases. This CDR3 spans 13 amino acids. The V and J ends lost 0 bases and 4 bases respectively, with 9 bases between them. CDR1 GTSNPN and CDR2 SVGIG come from the germline V gene (reference sequence). The CDR3 sequence: CAWSVGGTYGYTF. In nucleotides, the CDR3 is TGTGCCTGGAGTGTAGGAGGGACCTATGGCTACACCTTC.

The CDR3 here is CASSRDRAFSYEQYF. DNA for the CDR3: TGTGCCAGCAGCCGAGACAGGGCTTTCTCCTACGAGCAGTACTTC. The chain is built from TRBV27 and TRBJ2-7, with 7 bases that match TRBD1. This CDR3 comprises 15 residues. Germline CDR1 reads MNHEY; CDR2 reads SMNVEV (reference sequence). V trimming: 6 bases; J trimming: 0 bases; junction bases outside the gene matches: 8.

As to this clone: The germline gene is not matched at one end of the junction; a read error may be the cause. V is TRBV6-5 and J is TRBJ2-2, with D possibly TRBD2 on 5 matching bases. The CDR3 is 14 residues long. Per germline, CDR1 MNHEY and CDR2 SVGAGI. The CDR3 DNA is TGTGCCAGCAGCCCCTCCTGGGTGCACGGGAAGCTGTTTTTT. It encodes CASSPSWVHGKLFF.

The J gene is TRBJ2-1, the V gene TRBV7-2; the D gene is possibly TRBD2 (5 bases). The CDR3 has 13 amino acids. Germline V gene sequence: CDR1 SGHTA, CDR2 FQGNSA. Trimming removed 6 bases at V and 12 bases at J, with 18 bases between. CDR3 loop: CASSPNPGKGQFF. The CDR3 nucleotides are TGTGCCAGCAGTCCTAACCCGGGAAAAGGGCAGTTCTTC.

This clone was observed a few times. The chain is built from TRBV30 and TRBJ1-1; 8 bases align to TRBD1. Germline V CDR1 and CDR2: GTSNPN, SVGIG (reference sequence). CDR3 length equals 13 residues. V lost 4 bases, J lost 4 bases, and 5 bases stayed unmatched. CDR3 nucleotides: TGTGCCTGGACCGCAGGGGGCATCACTGAAGCTTTCTTT. Translated: CAWTAGGITEAFF. Drawing the rest from reference TRBV30 and TRBJ1-1, the complete variable domain is SQTIHQWPATLVQPVGSPLSLECTVEGTSNPNLYWYRQAAGRGLQLLFYSVGIGQISSEVPQNLSASRPQDRQFILSSKKLLLSDSGFYLCAWTAGGITEAFFGQGTRLTVV.

The chain has TRBV9 and TRBJ2-1; 15 positions agree with TRBD2. V dropped 3 bases and J dropped 1; count of bases not matched to a gene: 8. In germline, CDR1 is SGDLS, CDR2 YYNGEE. The CDR3 length is 19 residues. This chain's CDR3 is CASSAGGLAGGRSYNEQFF. CDR3 DNA sequence: TGTGCCAGCAGCGCCGGAGGACTAGCGGGAGGGAGGTCCTACAATGAGCAGTTCTTC. The complete variable domain, with remaining parts taken from reference TRBV9 and TRBJ2-1, reads DSGVTQTPKHLITATGQRVTLRCSPRSGDLSVYWYQQSLDQGLQFLIQYYNGEERAKGNILERFSAQQFPDLHSELNLSSLELGDSALYFCASSAGGLAGGRSYNEQFFGPGTRLTVL.

The gene calls are TRBV30 and TRBJ2-7, with 10 bases aligning to TRBD2. CDR1 is GTSNPN and CDR2 is SVGIG in the germline V gene (reference sequence). The CDR3 covers 14 residues. V lost 4 bases to trimming and J lost 6 bases; unmatched junction nucleotides: 9. CDR3 coding DNA: TGTGCCTGGACCTCGGGACTAGCGACCCGCGAGCAGTACTTC. The encoded protein is CAWTSGLATREQYF.

This chain links TRBV29-1 with TRBJ2-7; D possibly corresponds to TRBD2 (7 bases). V lost 5 bases to trimming and J lost 6 bases, with 23 bases between them. Germline V gene sequence: CDR1 SQVTM, CDR2 ANQGSEA. This CDR3 has 15 residues. The CDR3 protein is CSVCKGGGSSSEQYF. Here the CDR3 DNA reads TGCAGCGTTTGTAAAGGGGGGGGCAGTTCTTCCGAGCAGTACTTC.

A few counts support this clone. This chain connects TRBV5-5 to TRBJ1-5, with D unclear. The V end lost 4 bases, the J end lost 0 bases, and 14 bases lay between the germline ends. This CDR3 comprises 16 residues. The V gene's germline CDR1 is SGHKS and CDR2 YYEKEE (reference sequence). DNA for the CDR3: TGTGCCAGCAGCCCGGCGGGATTTGATAGCAATCAGCCCCAGCATTTT. Its translation: CASSPAGFDSNQPQHF.

This chain connects TRBV19 to TRBJ1-5; D might be TRBD1 (6 bases). The germline gives CDR1 LNHDA, CDR2 SQIVND (reference sequence). V was pared by 3 bases and J by 9 bases, with 18 bases between. The CDR3 is 15 amino acids. CDR3 sequence (DNA): TGTGCCAGTAGTATTGGAACAGGGCTCCCTTCGCCCCAGCATTTT. It encodes CASSIGTGLPSPQHF.

This clone was detected only once. The chain uses TRBV27 and TRBJ2-5, with D possibly being TRBD1 (5 bases). CDR1 MNHEY and CDR2 SMNVEV come from the germline V gene (reference sequence). The CDR3 runs to 15 residues. Trimming took 6 bases from V and 4 from J, leaving 18 bases between them. The CDR3 spells CASSSPGRVGETQYF. As DNA, the CDR3 is TGTGCCAGCAGCTCCCCTGGCAGGGTAGGAGAGACCCAGTACTTC.

The V and J genes are TRBV6-5 and TRBJ1-2, with a weak D call TRBD1 (5 bases). V shed 5 bases and J shed 4 bases, with 11 bases lying between them. Germline V CDR1 and CDR2: MNHEY, SVGAGI. CDR3 length equals 13 residues. The CDR3 protein is CASSLDSIYGYTF. The DNA for the CDR3 is TGTGCCAGCAGTCTTGACAGCATCTATGGCTACACCTTC.

The chain employs TRBV5-4 and TRBJ1-1; tentative D call: TRBD1 (6 bases). The CDR3 contains 15 residues. Germline lookup yields CDR1 SGHNT and CDR2 YYREEE (reference sequence). The V and J ends lost 0 bases and 1 base respectively, with 10 bases between them. CDR3: CASSLGQGPNTEAFF. CDR3 nucleotide sequence: TGTGCCAGCAGCTTGGGGCAGGGGCCGAACACTGAAGCTTTCTTT.

The chain couples TRBV14 to TRBJ1-4; TRBD1 matches at 9 bases. The V and J ends lost 4 bases and 3 bases, in that order; junction bases with no gene match: 3. The germline CDR1 and CDR2 sequences are SGHDN and FVKESK. The CDR3 sequence is 15 residues long. The CDR3 is CASSPRTGANEKLFF. The CDR3 nucleotides are TGTGCCAGCAGCCCTCGGACAGGGGCTAATGAAAAACTGTTTTTT.

The chain uses TRBV7-3 and TRBJ1-6, with no clear D. The V gene's germline CDR1 is SGHTA and CDR2 FQGTGA. CDR3 length: 13 residues. Between the trimmed V and J ends, which lost 0 bases and 9 bases, there was a span of 6 bases. CDR3 protein: CASSLTERSPLHF. In nucleotides, the CDR3 is TGTGCCAGCAGCTTAACGGAGCGTTCACCCCTCCACTTT.

The V call is TRBV6-1, the J call TRBJ1-2, with TRBD1 as a possible D gene (5 bases). The CDR3 is made up of 11 amino acids. Trimming shortened V by 5 bases and J by 8 bases, and 9 bases separated the two germline ends. Per germline, CDR1 MNHNS and CDR2 SASEGT. The CDR3 DNA reads as TGTGCCAGCAGTCCCCCAGGGGGCTACACCTTC. This sequence encodes CASSPPGGYTF.

The chain joins TRBV5-4 to TRBJ2-5, with a possible D match to TRBD1 (6 bases). Germline lookup yields CDR1 SGHNT and CDR2 YYREEE (reference sequence). The CDR3 is made up of 15 amino acids. Trimming took 3 bases from V and 3 from J, leaving 15 bases between them. The CDR3 sequence is CASSSKARGEETQYF. The CDR3 DNA reads TGTGCCAGCAGCTCGAAGGCCAGGGGCGAAGAGACCCAGTACTTC.

The chain joins TRBV6-5 to TRBJ2-3, with D perhaps TRBD2 (5 bases). The germline gives CDR1 MNHEY, CDR2 SVGAGI. This CDR3 has 15 amino acids. V lost 8 bases to trimming and J lost 3 bases, with 18 bases between them. The CDR3 reads CASRGAWSGTDTQYF. In DNA form, the CDR3 reads TGTGCCAGCCGGGGTGCCTGGTCGGGAACAGATACGCAGTATTTT.

CDR3 in amino acids: CASSPQGYGEQYF. The DNA of the CDR3 is TGTGCCAGCAGCCCCCAGGGATATGGCGAGCAGTACTTC. The chain links TRBV6-5 to TRBJ2-7; D possibly corresponds to TRBD1 (5 bases). CDR1 and CDR2 from the germline V gene are MNHEY and SVGAGI. V dropped 6 bases and J dropped 6 bases, with 15 bases sitting between them. The CDR3 spans 13 residues.

V and J are TRBV2 and TRBJ2-7, with TRBD1 identical over 8 bases. With V trimmed by 8 bases and J by 4 bases, 7 bases remained unmatched. The CDR3 consists of 13 residues. CDR1 SNHLY and CDR2 FYNNEI come from the germline V gene. In DNA, the CDR3 is TGTGCCAGCGGGACAGGAAAGAGATACGAGCAGTACTTC. It translates to CASGTGKRYEQYF.

The gene calls are TRBV9 and TRBJ2-1; possible D gene TRBD2, 6 bases. The CDR3 has 16 amino acids. Per germline, CDR1 SGDLS and CDR2 YYNGEE. Trimming took 6 bases from V and 0 from J, leaving 16 bases between them. The CDR3 sequence is CASNRDSMSSYNEQFF. CDR3 DNA sequence: TGTGCCAGCAACCGGGACTCCATGAGCTCCTACAATGAGCAGTTCTTC.

This clone was counted between two and nine times. This rearrangement joins TRBV10-3 to TRBJ2-7; TRBD2 might be the D (5 bases). This CDR3 is 13 amino acids long. The germline gives CDR1 ENHRY, CDR2 SYGVKD. Trimming pared 2 bases from V and 7 bases from J, leaving 12 bases between. CDR3 nucleotide sequence: TGTGCCATCAGTGAGCTATATTCGGGGGAGCAGTACTTC. This translates into CAISELYSGEQYF.

The genes are TRBV6-5 and TRBJ1-2; D unclear. The CDR3 is 10 residues long. Looked up from germline, CDR1 is MNHEY and CDR2 is SVGAGI. V was clipped by 9 bases and J by 4 bases, with 6 bases between them. This CDR3 is CASFSYGYTF. CDR3 coding DNA: TGTGCCAGTTTCTCCTATGGCTACACCTTC.

The chain is built from TRBV6-5 and TRBJ2-3; 13 nucleotides agree with TRBD2. CDR3 size: 16 residues. Germline V gene sequence: CDR1 MNHEY, CDR2 SVGAGI. After removal of 2 bases from V and 5 bases from J, the junction contained 4 bases not matched to a gene. The CDR3 protein is CASSYRTSGGGDTQYF. CDR3 DNA sequence: TGTGCCAGCAGTTACCGGACTAGCGGGGGAGGAGATACGCAGTATTTT.